Below, 30 T cell receptor beta chains from the same sample are listed, as sequenced in a study of T cell repertoires in cytomegalovirus infection. What these receptors recognize is not known. TCRdb called the reads again in MiXCR, with one record for every CDR3 protein. The table includes 570,000 or so distinct CDR3 sequences, under 45% detected once. The specimen comprised cultured PBMCs, sampled from culture after CMV antigen stimulation. The receptors shown here come from a human donor in good health (CMV status not recorded). Some clones in this sample may be carry-over from other donors' samples.

There are a few counts of this clonotype. V and J are TRBV7-2 and TRBJ2-7; 11 bases are shared with TRBD1. Trimming at V came to 2 bases and at J to 5 bases, leaving 5 bases not matched to a gene. Germline values: CDR1 SGHTA, CDR2 FQGNSA. This CDR3 is 15 amino acids long. The CDR3: CASSLTGTGGHEQYF. DNA for the CDR3: TGTGCCAGCAGCTTAACTGGGACAGGGGGACACGAGCAGTACTTC.

The CDR3 here is CASSYSPVPGNTIYF. The CDR3 nucleotides read TGTGCCAGCAGTTACTCTCCAGTGCCTGGAAACACCATATATTTT. The chain couples TRBV6-6 to TRBJ1-3, with D hard to call. The CDR3 is 15 amino acids. Between the trimmed V and J ends, which lost 0 bases and 2 bases, there was a span of 8 bases. CDR1 is MNHNY and CDR2 is SVGAGI in the germline V gene (reference sequence).

This clonotype was seen only a few times. This chain connects TRBV7-6 to TRBJ2-3; D uncertain. The CDR3 covers 14 residues. V gave up 5 bases and J gave up 1 base, with 10 bases separating them. Germline CDR1 is SGHVS and CDR2 is FNYEAQ. CDR3 sequence (DNA): TGTGCCAGCAGCCCGGTGGCGGGCACAGATACGCAGTATTTT. Its translation: CASSPVAGTDTQYF.

The chain carries TRBV12-3 or TRBV12-4 and TRBJ1-1; perhaps TRBD1 as D (6 bases). Between the trimmed V and J ends, which lost 3 bases and 11 bases, there was a span of 16 bases. The CDR3 is 13 residues long. CDR3 nucleotide sequence: TGTGCCAGCAGTTTCCTACAGGGCGGTGGGGCTTTCTTT. It specifies CASSFLQGGGAFF.

The sample holds one count of this clonotype. The J gene is TRBJ1-6, the V gene TRBV20-1; the D is unclear. The length of the CDR3 is 15 residues. Germline loops: CDR1 DFQATT, CDR2 SNEGSKA (reference sequence). Trimming took 2 bases from V and 6 from J, leaving 14 bases between them. The CDR3 nucleotides read TGCAGTGCTAGACCCCCGGGTTTGAGTAATTCACCCCTCCACTTT. It specifies CSARPPGLSNSPLHF.

The CDR3 reads CASSYSPAAAYEQYF. Here the CDR3 DNA reads TGTGCCAGCAGTTACTCCCCGGCGGCGGCCTACGAGCAGTACTTC. The rearrangement links TRBV6-5 to TRBJ2-7; D gene uncertain. The V gene lost 0 bases and the J gene lost 2 bases, with 11 bases spanning the gap. This CDR3 spans 15 amino acids. Germline CDR1 and CDR2: MNHEY and SVGAGI.

V and J are TRBV18 and TRBJ1-5; weak D call: TRBD1 (6 bases). Trimming shortened V by 4 bases and J by 4 bases, and 14 bases separated the two germline ends. The CDR3 is 15 amino acids. CDR1 and CDR2 from the germline V gene are KGHSH and LQKENI. The CDR3 protein is CASSLLGTQNQPQHF. The CDR3 region has the DNA TGTGCCAGCTCACTCTTAGGGACACAGAATCAGCCCCAGCATTTT.

This clonotype has just a few counts. The V and J genes are TRBV7-6 and TRBJ1-4, with TRBD1 matching over 7 bases. The CDR3 length is 15 residues. V was pared by 10 bases and J by 5 bases, with 13 bases of the junction left unmatched. Germline CDR1 SGHVS, CDR2 FNYEAQ. CDR3 loop: CATDRPGQRNEKLFF. The DNA for the CDR3 is TGTGCCACCGACCGACCGGGACAGCGAAATGAAAAACTGTTTTTT.

This clonotype has more than one count but fewer than ten. This chain uses TRBV20-1 with TRBJ2-3; D is possibly TRBD2 (5 bases). Trimming shortened V by 4 bases and J by 0 bases, and 8 bases separated the two germline ends. Per the germline V gene, CDR1 is DFQATT and CDR2 is SNEGSKA (reference sequence). The CDR3 has 13 residues. The CDR3 nucleotides are TGCAGTGCTACCGGGGAAAGCACAGATACGCAGTATTTT. Translating gives CSATGESTDTQYF.

The chain couples TRBV7-2 to TRBJ2-2, with D hard to call. Trimming left V 3 bases short and J 7 bases short, with 15 bases between. Per the germline V gene, CDR1 is SGHTA and CDR2 is FQGNSA. This CDR3 comprises 15 residues. CDR3 nucleotide sequence: TGTGCCAGCAGCTTTGGGCCGTCTCCCAACGGGGAGCTGTTTTTT. Its protein product is CASSFGPSPNGELFF.

This clonotype showed up just a few times. The rearrangement uses TRBV7-2 and TRBJ2-1; D remains unclear. Between the trimmed V and J ends, which lost 1 base and 10 bases, there was a span of 26 bases. This CDR3 comprises 18 residues. CDR1 and CDR2 from the germline V gene are SGHTA and FQGNSA. CDR3 in DNA: TGTGCCAGCAGCTTAGATTGGAGAGGCCCGAGATCCCTCGTGGAGCAGTTCTTC. Its translation: CASSLDWRGPRSLVEQFF.

There are many counts of this clonotype. The CDR3 protein is CASSSNPVSVGQFF. CDR3 coding DNA: TGTGCCAGCAGCTCAAACCCCGTAAGCGTTGGGCAGTTCTTC. The rearrangement uses TRBV7-2 and TRBJ2-1, with D unresolved. This CDR3 region has 14 residues. V gave up 4 bases and J gave up 12 bases, with 19 bases separating them. The germline V gene has CDR1 SGHTA and CDR2 FQGNSA.

J is TRBJ2-7 and V is TRBV5-4, with 7 bases matching TRBD2. The V gene end was trimmed by 3 bases and the J gene end by 3 bases; junction bases not matched to a gene: 9. CDR3 length: 15 amino acids. From germline, CDR1 is SGHNT and CDR2 YYREEE (reference sequence). CDR3: CASSSPSSGNYEQYF. The CDR3 DNA is TGTGCCAGCAGCTCCCCATCCAGCGGGAACTACGAGCAGTACTTC.

The V gene is TRBV7-2, the J gene TRBJ2-7; 16 bases fit TRBD2. This CDR3 spans 17 amino acids. Trimming cost V 1 base and J 6 bases; bases outside gene matches: 6. CDR1 and CDR2 from the germline V gene are SGHTA and FQGNSA. DNA for the CDR3: TGTGCCAGCAGCTTAGTAGGGGGACTAGCGGGAGGGCTCGAGCAGTACTTC. It codes for CASSLVGGLAGGLEQYF.

The genes are TRBV7-2 and TRBJ2-5, with 11 bases that match TRBD2. The germline V gene has CDR1 SGHTA and CDR2 FQGNSA. The CDR3 contains 16 residues. Losses at the gene ends were 3 bases for V and 4 bases for J; bases not matched to a gene: 7. CDR3 residues: CASSFISGGAGETQYF. The CDR3 DNA follows: TGTGCCAGCAGCTTTATTAGCGGGGGGGCGGGAGAGACCCAGTACTTC.

V gene TRBV11-3 combines with J gene TRBJ2-3; 10 positions agree with TRBD2. Trimming cost V 5 bases and J 0 bases; bases outside gene matches: 2. This CDR3 is built from 15 residues. Germline CDR1 and CDR2: SGHNT and YENEEA. The CDR3 sequence: CASSLTSGSTDTQYF. CDR3 in DNA: TGTGCCAGCAGCCTGACTAGCGGGAGCACAGATACGCAGTATTTT.

V is TRBV28 and J is TRBJ2-7, with D tentatively TRBD2 (5 bases). The CDR3 covers 14 residues. Trimming left V 7 bases short and J 3 bases short, with 16 bases between. The germline V gene has CDR1 MDHEN and CDR2 SYDVKM. The CDR3 nucleotides read TGTGCCAGCACGTTTGACAATCGGGACTACGAGCAGTACTTC. Its protein product is CASTFDNRDYEQYF.

This chain connects TRBV6-6 to TRBJ2-7; TRBD2 matches 7 bases. There are 11 residues in the CDR3. Germline CDR1 is MNHNY and CDR2 is SVGAGI (reference sequence). The trim removed 7 bases at V and 7 bases at J, leaving 4 bases unmatched. The chain's CDR3 is CASMGGEEQYF. The CDR3 DNA is TGTGCCAGCATGGGGGGGGAGGAGCAGTACTTC.

The genes are TRBV6-5 and TRBJ1-2; 8 bases map to TRBD1. This CDR3 has 14 residues. Germline CDR1 is MNHEY and CDR2 is SVGAGI. J was trimmed by 4 bases and V by 4 bases; bases with no gene match: 5. CDR3 DNA sequence: TGTGCCAGCAGTTTCGCAGGGGGCGGCTATGGCTACACCTTC. It translates to CASSFAGGGYGYTF.

V gene TRBV7-9 combines with J gene TRBJ1-2; the match to TRBD1 covers 7 bases. The CDR3 consists of 17 residues. Per the germline V gene, CDR1 is SEHNR and CDR2 is FQNEAQ (reference sequence). Losses at the gene ends were 4 bases for V and 2 bases for J; bases not matched to a gene: 13. CDR3 DNA: TGTGCCAGCAGCTGGGACAGACGAACCTACCAGAACTATGGCTACACCTTC. It codes for CASSWDRRTYQNYGYTF.

The chain has TRBV12-3 or TRBV12-4 and TRBJ2-1, with TRBD2 as a possible D gene (6 bases). With 6 bases removed from V and 9 bases from J, the gap between germline ends came to 15 bases. This CDR3 spans 13 amino acids. The CDR3 reads CASRVSEEGEQFF. CDR3 DNA sequence: TGTGCCAGCAGAGTTTCCGAGGAGGGTGAGCAGTTCTTC.

The chain joins TRBV20-1 to TRBJ2-5; 11 bases match TRBD2. Germline V gene data show CDR1 as DFQATT and CDR2 as SNEGSKA (reference sequence). V lost 0 bases to trimming and J lost 1 base; unmatched junction nucleotides: 4. CDR3 length: 16 amino acids. CDR3 protein: CSARDPGTSGQETQYF. Written as DNA, the CDR3 is TGCAGTGCTAGAGATCCCGGGACTAGCGGCCAAGAGACCCAGTACTTC.

The rearrangement uses TRBV2 and TRBJ2-1, with a tentative D call TRBD2 (6 bases). The CDR3 runs to 15 residues. V was clipped by 4 bases and J by 0 bases, with 10 bases between them. CDR1 SNHLY and CDR2 FYNNEI come from the germline V gene. CDR3 coding DNA: TGTGCCAGCAGTGGACAGCGGGCCTCCTACAATGAGCAGTTCTTC. Protein product: CASSGQRASYNEQFF.

As DNA, the CDR3 is TGTGCCAGTAGTATAAGGAAAGAACATCACCATTACTACGAGCAGTACTTC. It codes for CASSIRKEHHHYYEQYF. J is TRBJ2-7 and V is TRBV19; no clear D. Trimming removed 2 bases at V and 3 bases at J, with 20 bases between. Germline-derived CDR1 and CDR2 are LNHDA and SQIVND (reference sequence). This CDR3 has 17 amino acids.

This clonotype was seen ten or more times. The junction and the germline gene differ at one end; a read error may be behind it. This sequence joins TRBV20-1 and TRBJ2-5, with unresolved D. The CDR3 extends over 15 amino acids. Germline lookup yields CDR1 DFQATT and CDR2 SNEGSKA (reference sequence). The CDR3 sequence is CSARNSDIDQETQYF. The CDR3 DNA reads as TGCAGTGCTAGAAACAGTGACATCGACCAGGAGACCCAGTACTTC.

This clonotype was counted a few times. This rearrangement joins TRBV6-2 or TRBV6-3 to TRBJ1-1, with 9 bases fitting TRBD1. The CDR3 has 16 amino acids. V was pared by 7 bases and J by 1 base, with 10 bases of the junction left unmatched. Germline V gene sequence: CDR1 MNHEY, CDR2 SVGEGT. CDR3 sequence reads: CASIRGDRDWNTEAFF. Here the CDR3 DNA reads TGTGCCAGCATCCGAGGGGACAGGGATTGGAACACTGAAGCTTTCTTT.

The V call is TRBV20-1, the J call TRBJ2-3; D perhaps matches TRBD1 (8 bases). The V end was cut by 5 bases, the J end by 1 base, with 16 bases between. Germline V CDR1 and CDR2: DFQATT, SNEGSKA (reference sequence). This CDR3 is built from 15 residues. In DNA form, the CDR3 reads TGCAGTGCTGGACAGGGACTAATGGGCACAGATACGCAGTATTTT. Encoded protein: CSAGQGLMGTDTQYF.

The rearrangement uses TRBV7-6 and TRBJ2-3; D is unresolved. This CDR3 is 14 amino acids long. V lost 8 bases, J lost 1 base, and 13 bases lay in between. Germline V lookup: CDR1 SGHVS, CDR2 FNYEAQ. Here the CDR3 DNA reads TGTGCCAGCGCTCCCGAGGTGGGCACAGATACGCAGTATTTT. It yields the protein CASAPEVGTDTQYF.

This clonotype was observed at least ten times. The chain is built from TRBV7-2 and TRBJ2-5, with D maybe TRBD2 (5 bases). V lost 1 base and J 3 bases, leaving 12 bases between the germline ends. Looked up from germline, CDR1 is SGHTA and CDR2 is FQGNSA. The CDR3 runs 15 residues. The CDR3 sequence: CASSLDWTSEETQYF. The CDR3 DNA is TGTGCCAGCAGCTTAGATTGGACTTCCGAAGAGACCCAGTACTTC.

This chain uses TRBV7-9 with TRBJ1-6, with 7 bases aligning to TRBD1. Looked up from germline, CDR1 is SEHNR and CDR2 is FQNEAQ (reference sequence). The ends lost 2 bases at V and 10 bases at J; junction bases unmatched: 5. CDR3 length: 14 residues. CDR3 region: CASSLYTGESPLHF. Here the CDR3 DNA reads TGTGCCAGCAGCTTATACACAGGGGAATCACCCCTCCACTTT.